This is a list of T cell receptor beta chains from one sample in a study of shared clonotypes between healthy human individuals. Assay used: immunoSEQ multiplex PCR; TCRdb lists only in-frame clones, some missing. The repertoire holds fewer than 400,000 clones, with 74% as singletons. The sequenced material came from memory CD4+ T cells sorted from blood. These receptors were taken from a man aged 25 to 45 in good health. CDR3s include the opening cysteine and the closing phenylalanine or tryptophan. The D gene is left open where the match is weak. Rows may omit the clone size; those that give it use once, few, many or a size class.

V	J	size	D	DNA	CDR3
TRBV2	TRBJ1-1	many	-	TGTGCCAGCATAGATAGGGGGACTGAAGCTTTCTTT	CASIDRGTEAFF
TRBV7-2	TRBJ2-5	-	-	TGTGCCAGCAGCTTAAACCGAGAGACCCAGTACTTC	CASSLNRETQYF
TRBV2	TRBJ1-3	-	-	TGTGCCAGCAGTGAGTCCGGGCACTCAGGAAACACCATATATTTT	CASSESGHSGNTIYF
TRBV18	TRBJ1-1	-	TRBD1	TGTGCCAGCTCATTCTCGACAGGGACGAACACTGAAGCTTTCTTT	CASSFSTGTNTEAFF
TRBV5-1	TRBJ2-7	-	TRBD1	TGCGCCAGCAGCTCGGGATTGGGTCTGGGCAGGGGGCCTCGCTTCGAGCAGTACTTC	CASSSGLGLGRGPRFEQYF
TRBV6-5	TRBJ2-5	-	TRBD2	TGTGCCAGCAGAACTTCCCTAGCGGGCCGAGAGACCCAGTACTTC	CASRTSLAGRETQYF
TRBV7-7	TRBJ2-5	-	TRBD2	TGTGCCAGCAGCACCTTAGCGGGAGGTCAAGAGACCCAGTACTTC	CASSTLAGGQETQYF
TRBV4-1	TRBJ1-5	-	TRBD1	TGCGCCAGCAGCCAAGAAGTACAGGGACAGCAGCCCCAGCATTTT	CASSQEVQGQQPQHF
TRBV7-9	TRBJ2-1	-	TRBD2	TGTGCCAGCAGCTCCCCCGGACTAGCGGGAATTGTGCAGTTCTTC	CASSSPGLAGIVQFF
TRBV20-1	TRBJ1-1	-	-	TGCAGTGCTCCCCACAGGTTGGAAGCTTTCTTT	CSAPHRLEAFF
TRBV11-2	TRBJ1-4	-	TRBD1	TGTGCCAGCAGCCAGGACCCGGGACAGTGGCAAAAACTGTTTTTT	CASSQDPGQWQKLFF
TRBV11-3	TRBJ2-1	-	TRBD2	TGTGCCAGCAGCCCTACAGGACTAGCGGGAGGGCCGAATATCAATGAGCAGTTCTTC	CASSPTGLAGGPNINEQFF
TRBV28	TRBJ1-1	-	-	TGTGCCAGCAGTTTGGGCACTGAAGCTTTCTTT	CASSLGTEAFF
TRBV7-3	TRBJ2-2	-	-	TGTGCCAGCAGCCAGACGGGGGGCGGCACCGGGGAGCTGTTTTTT	CASSQTGGGTGELFF
TRBV27	TRBJ2-3	-	-	TGTGCCAGCAGTTTACTTGCGGGGAGGACTGGGGACACAGATACGCAGTATTTT	CASSLLAGRTGDTDTQYF
TRBV5-1	TRBJ2-2	-	TRBD1	TGCGCCAGCACCGCCGCCGGGACAGTCAGCGGGGAGCTGTTTTTT	CASTAAGTVSGELFF
TRBV5-1	TRBJ1-4	-	-	TGCGCCAGCAGCTTGGACGGGGTCAATGAAAAACTGTTTTTT	CASSLDGVNEKLFF
TRBV5-4	TRBJ2-5	once	-	TGTGCCAGCAGCAATCAGGGGGGTTCCCAAGAGACCCAGTACTTC	CASSNQGGSQETQYF
TRBV10-1	TRBJ2-1	-	-	TGCGCCAGCAGTGTTGGCCGATCGGCTTCCCAGTTCTTC	CASSVGRSASQFF
TRBV6-1	TRBJ1-4	-	TRBD1	TGTGCCAGCAGTGTGCAGGACAGGCAAGAAAAACTGTTTTTT	CASSVQDRQEKLFF
TRBV9	TRBJ2-5	-	-	TGTGCCAGCAGCCCCCAGGAAGAGACCCAGTACTTC	CASSPQEETQYF
TRBV18	TRBJ2-1	-	TRBD2	TGTGCCAGCTCAGCGAGACTAGCGGAAAATGAGCAGTTCTTC	CASSARLAENEQFF
TRBV9	TRBJ1-3	-	-	TGTGCCAGCAGCTCAGGGGTCACAAGGGCCAACACCATATATTTT	CASSSGVTRANTIYF
TRBV9	TRBJ2-3	-	TRBD2	TGTGCCAGCAGCGTACTAGCGGGAGGTGCAGATACGCAGTATTTT	CASSVLAGGADTQYF
TRBV18	TRBJ2-4	once	-	TGTGCCAGCTCACCGAGGGGGGAGGCCAAAAACATTCAGTACTTC	CASSPRGEAKNIQYF
TRBV7-9	TRBJ2-1	many	TRBD2	TGTGCCAGCAGCTACTTACTAGCGGGAGGGCCGGATGAGCAGTTCTTC	CASSYLLAGGPDEQFF
TRBV2	TRBJ2-1	-	-	TGTGCCAGCAGCGCGGATTACAATGAGCAGTTCTTC	CASSADYNEQFF
TRBV5-4	TRBJ1-2	-	-	TGTGCCAGCAGCTTGGATCCGCTAGGGGGCTACACCTTC	CASSLDPLGGYTF
TRBV4-1	TRBJ1-1	few	-	TGCGCCAGCAGCCAAGATCCCGATCGGGTCCCGGCTGAAGCTTTCTTT	CASSQDPDRVPAEAFF
TRBV2	TRBJ2-1	-	TRBD2	TGTGCCAGCAAATCACAGACTACTAGCGGTGGTGAGCAGTTCTTC	CASKSQTTSGGEQFF
TRBV19	TRBJ1-2	many	TRBD1	TGTGCCAGTAGGTTACAGGGGATACTGGGCTACACCTTC	CASRLQGILGYTF
TRBV5-4	TRBJ2-1	-	TRBD2	TGTGCCAGCAGCTTAGACGGGAGGGCCTTCTACAATGAGCAGTTCTTC	CASSLDGRAFYNEQFF
TRBV4-3	TRBJ2-7	-	-	TGCGCCAGCAGCCCCCGAGCGGGTTCCTACGAGCAGTACTTC	CASSPRAGSYEQYF
TRBV7-8	TRBJ2-7	-	-	TGTGCCAGCGGGCTAGCTCGGTACGAGCAGTACTTC	CASGLARYEQYF
TRBV5-6	TRBJ2-5	-	-	TGTGCCAGCAGCTTGGTCGAGACCCAGTACTTC	CASSLVETQYF
TRBV7-2	TRBJ1-5	-	-	TGTGCCAGCAGCTCCGCCAGGGGAGCGGGACAGCCCCAGCATTTT	CASSSARGAGQPQHF
TRBV28	TRBJ1-5	few	-	TGTGCCAGCAGTTTCAGCGGGCAGCCCCAGCATTTT	CASSFSGQPQHF
TRBV2	TRBJ1-1	-	-	TGTGCCAGCAGTGGACAGAGTGGGACTGAAGCTTTCTTT	CASSGQSGTEAFF
TRBV18	TRBJ1-5	-	-	TGTGCCAGCTCCCTCTGGACCCTCTTGGATCAGCCCCAGCATTTT	CASSLWTLLDQPQHF
TRBV18	TRBJ1-4	few	-	TGTGCCAGCTCAGAATCCGGGGCAACTAATGAAAAACTGTTTTTT	CASSESGATNEKLFF
TRBV9	TRBJ1-3	-	TRBD1	TGTGCCAGCAGCGCCACAGGGGGCCGCGGAAACACCATATATTTT	CASSATGGRGNTIYF
TRBV7-2	TRBJ2-5	few	TRBD1	TGTGCCAGCAGCTCCGGGACAGCAGAGACCCAGTACTTC	CASSSGTAETQYF
TRBV27	TRBJ1-5	-	TRBD1	TGTGCCAGCAGTTCGGGCAGGGGGCGTTATCAGCCCCAGCATTTT	CASSSGRGRYQPQHF
TRBV28	TRBJ2-1	-	-	TGTGCCACCGTAACAGGGTTCAATGAGCAGTTCTTC	CATVTGFNEQFF
TRBV6-1	TRBJ1-1	-	-	TGTGCCAGCAGGGAAAACTACCGGGACATTAAAGCTTTCTTT	CASRENYRDIKAFF
TRBV7-2	TRBJ2-1	-	-	TGTGCCAGCAGCCAAATATGGGGCTTACCACTCTTC	CASSQIWGLPLF
TRBV7-2	TRBJ2-2	-	-	TGTGCCAGCAGCTTAAGTATAGCCACCGGGGAGCTGTTTTTT	CASSLSIATGELFF
TRBV11-2	TRBJ2-6	few	-	TGTGCCAGCAGCTTAGGGGGCAGGGGCTCCTCTGGGGCCAACGTCCTGACTTTC	CASSLGGRGSSGANVLTF
TRBV7-2	TRBJ2-3	-	-	TGTGCCAGCAGCTTAGTGGGGGGTTTAGGCGAAGATACGCAGTATTTT	CASSLVGGLGEDTQYF
TRBV5-1	TRBJ1-1	-	-	TGCGCCAGCAGCGCTGGTGGAAATGCGAACACTGAAGCTTTCTTT	CASSAGGNANTEAFF
TRBV7-2	TRBJ2-6	-	-	TGTGCCAGCAGCTTAAGACAACACTCTGGGGCCAACGTCCTGACTTTC	CASSLRQHSGANVLTF
TRBV6-5	TRBJ1-3	once	-	TGTGCCAGCAGTACCACCAGGGGAGATCGGCACACCATATATTTT	CASSTTRGDRHTIYF
TRBV5-4	TRBJ1-5	-	-	TGTGCCAGCAGCCTCGGACGGGATCAGCCCCAGCATTTT	CASSLGRDQPQHF
TRBV7-9	TRBJ2-1	-	-	TGTGCCAGCAGCTTAGATCGTTACAATGAGCAGTTCTTC	CASSLDRYNEQFF
TRBV11-2	TRBJ2-1	few	-	TGTGCCAGCAGCTTAGATCTAGCGACCTCCTACAATGAGCAGTTCTTC	CASSLDLATSYNEQFF